A selection of T cell receptor beta chains follows, all from one sample in a study of human T cells and chemical hapten exposure. MiXCR was run by TCRdb on the RACE reads, yielding one entry per CDR3 protein. This sample has about 200,000 distinct CDR3 sequences; roughly a quarter occur once, and the top ten carry roughly 2.3%. The source material was whole blood, sampled in connection with sensitization to the hapten diphenylcyclopropenone (DPC). The receptors originated from a woman between 40 and 55 years old with alopecia areata. Some clones in this sample may be carry-over from other donors' samples. CDR3s include the opening cysteine and the closing phenylalanine or tryptophan. The D gene is left open where the match is weak. Only some rows state a clone size, as once, few, many or a class for expanded clones.

d_gene,j_gene,abundance,v_gene,CDR3aa,CDR3nt
TRBD1,TRBJ1-5,NA,TRBV6-2/TRBV6-3,CASGTGTAAKQPQHF,TGTGCCAGCGGAACCGGGACAGCCGCTAAACAGCCCCAGCATTTT
NA,TRBJ1-4,few,TRBV5-5,CASSRYTEKLFF,TGTGCCAGCAGTCGTTATACCGAAAAACTGTTTTTT
NA,TRBJ2-1,few,TRBV7-2,CASSLVNPNNEQFF,TGTGCCAGCAGCTTAGTGAACCCAAACAATGAGCAGTTCTTC
TRBD2,TRBJ2-1,few,TRBV11-2,CASSSIAGGVNEQFF,TGTGCCAGCAGCTCTATAGCGGGAGGGGTCAATGAGCAGTTCTTC
NA,TRBJ2-7,few,TRBV10-3,CAISTRYEQYF,TGTGCCATCAGTACTAGATACGAGCAGTACTTC
TRBD1,TRBJ2-5,NA,TRBV5-1,CASSGGQLQETQYF,TGCGCCAGCAGCGGGGGACAGCTACAAGAGACCCAGTACTTC
TRBD2,TRBJ2-1,NA,TRBV6-5,CASSYGLSGLARVNSHNEQFF,TGTGCCAGCAGTTACGGGCTATCGGGACTAGCGCGCGTAAACTCCCACAATGAGCAGTTCTTC
TRBD2,TRBJ2-3,NA,TRBV28,CASSSASGRHTQYF,TGTGCCAGCAGTTCCGCTAGCGGGAGACATACGCAGTATTTT
NA,TRBJ1-2,few,TRBV2,CASSVGPGGYTF,TGTGCCAGCAGTGTAGGACCAGGCGGCTACACCTTC
NA,TRBJ2-7,few,TRBV7-2,CASSLTGRIEQYF,TGTGCCAGCAGCTTAACGGGGCGCATCGAGCAGTACTTC
TRBD1,TRBJ2-7,NA,TRBV6-5,CASRYPGQSYEQYF,TGTGCCAGCAGATATCCGGGACAGTCCTACGAGCAGTACTTC
TRBD2,TRBJ2-1,NA,TRBV30,CAWSGGVGGGRVSYNEQFF,TGTGCCTGGAGTGGAGGGGTCGGTGGCGGGAGGGTTTCCTACAATGAGCAGTTCTTC
NA,TRBJ2-5,few,TRBV4-2,CASSQAGQTQYF,TGTGCCAGCAGCCAAGCAGGACAGACCCAGTACTTC
TRBD1,TRBJ2-7,few,TRBV28,CASRAPTGLAYEQYF,TGTGCCAGCAGGGCACCGACAGGGCTGGCCTACGAGCAGTACTTC
TRBD1,TRBJ1-1,NA,TRBV7-2,CASSLIPGQGVNTEAFF,TGTGCCAGCAGCTTAATCCCGGGACAGGGGGTGAACACTGAAGCTTTCTTT
NA,TRBJ2-1,few,TRBV18,CASSPRAGSLNEQFF,TGTGCCAGCTCACCTCGGGCTGGGTCTCTCAATGAGCAGTTCTTC
TRBD2,TRBJ2-5,NA,TRBV28,CASSSGLAGNFQETQYF,TGTGCCAGCAGTTCCGGACTAGCGGGAAATTTCCAAGAGACCCAGTACTTC
NA,TRBJ1-3,NA,TRBV9,CASSVASGEAGNTIYF,TGTGCCAGCAGCGTAGCTTCAGGGGAAGCTGGAAACACCATATATTTT
TRBD2,TRBJ2-7,few,TRBV28,CASSVTSGSYEQYF,TGTGCCAGCAGTGTGACTAGCGGCTCCTACGAGCAGTACTTC
NA,TRBJ2-1,few,TRBV29-1,CSVVAYGEQFF,TGCAGCGTTGTGGCATACGGTGAGCAGTTCTTC
TRBD2,TRBJ2-1,NA,TRBV6-5,CASSYLASGMGEQFF,TGTGCCAGCAGTTACCTTGCTAGCGGGATGGGGGAGCAGTTCTTC
TRBD1,TRBJ1-1,NA,TRBV4-2,CASSLSPGTGDEAFF,TGTGCCAGCAGCCTTAGTCCCGGGACAGGGGATGAAGCTTTCTTT
NA,TRBJ2-3,NA,TRBV29-1,CSVVLGSDTQYF,TGCAGCGTTGTTCTGGGGTCAGATACGCAGTATTTT
NA,TRBJ2-7,few,TRBV28,CASSLLTDPSSYEQYF,TGTGCCAGCAGTCTGTTGACAGATCCGAGCTCCTACGAGCAGTACTTC
NA,TRBJ2-3,NA,TRBV20-1,CSARAGGRDTQYF,TGCAGTGCTAGGGCCGGGGGTAGGGATACGCAGTATTTT
NA,TRBJ1-2,many,TRBV10-3,CAISGARGYTF,TGTGCCATCAGCGGGGCTCGTGGCTACACCTTC
TRBD2,TRBJ2-7,NA,TRBV28,CASSSGTSGNEQYF,TGTGCCAGCAGTTCCGGGACTAGCGGGAACGAGCAGTACTTC
TRBD2,TRBJ2-1,few,TRBV12-3/TRBV12-4,CASSFGTSGTFNEQFF,TGTGCCAGCAGTTTCGGGACTAGCGGGACTTTCAATGAGCAGTTCTTC
NA,TRBJ2-7,few,TRBV2,CASSEAWKGGEQYF,TGTGCCAGCAGTGAAGCGTGGAAGGGGGGCGAGCAGTACTTC
TRBD2,TRBJ2-1,NA,TRBV20-1,CSARSLAGATFYNEQFF,TGCAGTGCTAGATCCCTAGCGGGAGCCACCTTCTACAATGAGCAGTTCTTC
NA,TRBJ1-2,NA,TRBV27,CASSLEGRYGYTF,TGTGCCAGCAGTTTAGAAGGACGGTATGGCTACACCTTC
NA,TRBJ1-2,NA,TRBV20-1,CSARGGSTGGYTF,TGCAGTGCTAGAGGAGGCAGCACAGGAGGCTACACCTTC
NA,TRBJ2-1,few,TRBV4-1,CASSQDGILSYNEQFF,TGCGCCAGCAGCCAAGATGGCATCCTCTCCTACAATGAGCAGTTCTTC
NA,TRBJ2-1,NA,TRBV4-3,CASSRQAGDSYNEQFF,TGCGCCAGCAGCCGTCAAGCGGGTGACTCCTACAATGAGCAGTTCTTC
NA,TRBJ1-2,NA,TRBV6-1,CASRSGLLYGYTF,TGTGCCAGCAGGAGCGGGCTTCTCTATGGCTACACCTTC
NA,TRBJ2-2,few,TRBV20-1,CSAKKETNTGELFF,TGCAGTGCTAAGAAGGAAACAAACACCGGGGAGCTGTTTTTT
TRBD2,TRBJ2-1,NA,TRBV5-1,CASTGGYYNEQFF,TGCGCCAGCACCGGGGGGTACTACAATGAGCAGTTCTTC
NA,TRBJ1-5,NA,TRBV5-4,CASSSWGDSGSPQHF,TGTGCCAGCAGCTCTTGGGGGGACTCAGGGAGCCCCCAGCATTTT
NA,TRBJ2-5,NA,TRBV21-1,CASRSGARGAQYF,TGTGCCAGCAGATCGGGGGCCCGGGGGGCCCAGTACTTC
NA,TRBJ2-1,few,TRBV7-2,CASSLTPEPYNEQFF,TGTGCCAGCAGCTTAACCCCTGAACCTTACAATGAGCAGTTCTTC
TRBD2,TRBJ2-1,NA,TRBV20-1,CSASRPGTSGSHEQFF,TGCAGTGCTTCTCGCCCCGGGACTAGCGGGAGCCATGAGCAGTTCTTC
TRBD1,TRBJ1-6,NA,TRBV5-1,CASSATGYSPLHF,TGCGCCAGCAGCGCGACAGGGTATTCACCCCTCCACTTT
NA,TRBJ2-7,NA,TRBV7-2,CASSLGWQSYEQYF,TGTGCCAGCAGCTTAGGGTGGCAGTCCTACGAGCAGTACTTC
TRBD1,TRBJ2-1,NA,TRBV5-1,CASSFGQGTYNEQFF,TGCGCCAGCAGCTTCGGACAGGGTACCTACAATGAGCAGTTCTTC